This entry lists 31 T cell receptor beta chains sequenced from one sample in a study of glioma-infiltrating T cells after dendritic cell vaccination. Generated by immunoSEQ multiplex PCR, the TCRdb table keeps only in-frame clones and is missing some. The data show approximately 84,000 clones, 65% to 90% seen once. This material consisted of blood, taken before dendritic cell vaccination. All receptors derive from a human donor with glioblastoma.

The genes are TRBV7-9 and TRBJ1-2; D is perhaps TRBD1 (5 bases). Trimming shortened V by 3 bases and J by 0 bases, and 14 bases separated the two germline ends. Germline CDR1 SEHNR, CDR2 FQNEAQ (reference sequence). This CDR3 comprises 16 residues. The CDR3 loop reads CASSFGGTVANYGYTF. DNA for the CDR3: TGTGCCAGCAGCTTCGGAGGGACCGTAGCTAACTATGGCTACACCTTC.

The chain couples TRBV6-6 to TRBJ2-7, with 7 bases matching TRBD2. The V gene end was trimmed by 2 bases and the J gene end by 0 bases; junction bases not matched to a gene: 7. This CDR3 region has 16 residues. The germline CDR1 and CDR2 sequences are MNHNY and SVGAGI (reference sequence). CDR3 sequence (DNA): TGTGCCAGCAGTTACGTGGTCGGCGGGAGCTCCTACGAGCAGTACTTC. It codes for CASSYVVGGSSYEQYF.

V usage is TRBV5-4 and J usage is TRBJ1-1; tentatively, D is TRBD1 (5 bases). CDR1 is SGHNT and CDR2 is YYREEE in the germline V gene (reference sequence). Trimming took 3 bases from V and 0 from J, leaving 9 bases between them. CDR3 length equals 14 residues. The CDR3 sequence: CASSYWDLNTEAFF. CDR3 sequence (DNA): TGTGCCAGCAGCTACTGGGACTTGAACACTGAAGCTTTCTTT.

The chain couples TRBV7-3 to TRBJ2-3, with D tentatively TRBD1 (5 bases). The CDR3 loop spans 16 amino acids. Per the germline V gene, CDR1 is SGHTA and CDR2 is FQGTGA. V lost 4 bases, J lost 6 bases, and 20 bases lay in between. The CDR3 DNA sequence: TGTGCCAGCAGCTCAACGGCAGGGAAGACGGTCGATACGCAGTATTTT. It translates to CASSSTAGKTVDTQYF.

V and J are TRBV15 and TRBJ2-7, with 8 bases fitting TRBD1. This CDR3 spans 15 amino acids. Per the germline V gene, CDR1 is LNHNV and CDR2 is YYDKDF (reference sequence). Trimming took 3 bases from V and 0 from J; bases not matched to a gene: 4. The CDR3 region has the DNA TGTGCCACCAGCAGCGGACAGGGTCCCTCCTACGAGCAGTACTTC. This codes for CATSSGQGPSYEQYF.

This chain joins TRBV25-1 and TRBJ2-7; TRBD1 aligns across 8 bases. Germline loops: CDR1 MGHDK, CDR2 SYGVNS. The trim removed 5 bases at V and 0 bases at J, leaving 3 bases unmatched. This CDR3 has 14 amino acids. CDR3 bases: TGTGCCAGCAGTACAGGGGGATTCTCCTACGAGCAGTACTTC. This translates into CASSTGGFSYEQYF.

J is TRBJ1-2 and V is TRBV19; D ambiguous. V dropped 5 bases and J dropped 0 bases, with 7 bases sitting between them. This CDR3 region has 13 residues. Per germline, CDR1 LNHDA and CDR2 SQIVND (reference sequence). CDR3 residues: CASSPSPNYGYTF. CDR3 DNA sequence: TGTGCCAGTAGTCCTAGTCCTAACTATGGCTACACCTTC.

J is TRBJ1-5 and V is TRBV2; D not resolved. This CDR3 spans 12 amino acids. Trimming pared 5 bases from V and 6 bases from J, leaving 8 bases between. Germline V gene sequence: CDR1 SNHLY, CDR2 FYNNEI. Here the CDR3 reads CASSWARQPQHF. DNA for the CDR3: TGTGCCAGCAGTTGGGCGCGTCAGCCCCAGCATTTT.

The V call is TRBV19, the J call TRBJ1-1; 9 bases fit TRBD1. The V and J ends lost 5 bases and 5 bases, in that order; junction bases with no gene match: 9. The CDR3 has 15 residues. From germline, CDR1 is LNHDA and CDR2 SQIVND (reference sequence). This CDR3 is CASSFGDREGTEAFF. CDR3 DNA sequence: TGTGCCAGTAGTTTTGGGGACAGGGAGGGGACTGAAGCTTTCTTT.

This chain uses TRBV19 with TRBJ2-2, with D perhaps matching TRBD2 (5 bases). Germline V gene lookup returns CDR1 LNHDA and CDR2 SQIVND (reference sequence). The CDR3 loop spans 14 amino acids. V dropped 5 bases and J dropped 6 bases, with 13 bases sitting between them. The CDR3 protein is CASSSRDVAGELFF. The CDR3, as DNA: TGTGCCAGTAGTTCCCGGGATGTAGCCGGGGAGCTGTTTTTT.

The V and J genes are TRBV15 and TRBJ1-5, with D unclear. Germline V CDR1 and CDR2: LNHNV, YYDKDF (reference sequence). With 3 bases removed from V and 3 bases from J, the gap between germline ends came to 12 bases. CDR3 length equals 15 residues. The chain's CDR3 is CATSRTPGDNQPQHF. In DNA, the CDR3 is TGTGCCACCAGCAGGACACCGGGAGACAATCAGCCCCAGCATTTT.

The CDR3 loop reads CASSLVHRSYEQYF. In DNA, the CDR3 is TGTGCCAGCAGCTTAGTGCACAGGTCCTACGAGCAGTACTTC. V usage is TRBV11-2 and J usage is TRBJ2-7; the D gene is possibly TRBD1 (5 bases). The CDR3 sequence is 14 residues long. Between the trimmed V and J ends, which lost 1 base and 1 base, there was a span of 8 bases. CDR1 and CDR2 (germline): SGHAT, FQNNGV.

V is TRBV5-1 and J is TRBJ2-6, with unresolved D. Per the germline V gene, CDR1 is SGHRS and CDR2 is YFSETQ. The V end lost 1 base, the J end lost 0 bases, and 5 bases lay between the germline ends. The CDR3 is 15 residues long. The CDR3: CASSLTSSGANVLTF. CDR3 coding DNA: TGCGCCAGCAGCTTGACCAGCTCTGGGGCCAACGTCCTGACTTTC.

The chain couples TRBV11-3 to TRBJ2-2; D might be TRBD2 (7 bases). The CDR3 runs to 15 residues. V was clipped by 3 bases and J by 4 bases, with 12 bases between them. The germline CDR1 and CDR2 sequences are SGHNT and YENEEA. CDR3 nucleotide sequence: TGTGCCAGCAGCTTGCGGGGGCGAAGCACCGGGGAGCTGTTTTTT. Protein sequence: CASSLRGRSTGELFF.

The chain has TRBV6-5 and TRBJ1-1; D gene unclear. Germline V CDR1 and CDR2: MNHEY, SVGAGI. V was trimmed by 0 bases and J by 0 bases, leaving 5 bases between them. This CDR3 is 14 amino acids long. Here the CDR3 reads CASSYSRVNTEAFF. The DNA of the CDR3 is TGTGCCAGCAGTTACTCGCGGGTGAACACTGAAGCTTTCTTT.

The rearrangement joins TRBV7-9 to TRBJ2-3, with 8 positions matching TRBD2. Germline lookup yields CDR1 SEHNR and CDR2 FQNEAQ (reference sequence). The CDR3 is 16 amino acids. This chain's CDR3 is CVGGAGGPISTDTQYF. CDR3 nucleotides: TGTGTCGGGGGGGCGGGAGGCCCGATCAGCACAGATACGCAGTATTTT. The variable domain in full, completed from reference TRBV7-9 and TRBJ2-3, reads DTGVSQNPRHKITKRGQNVTFRCDPISEHNRLYWYRQTLGQGPEFLTYFQNEAQLEKSRLLSDRFSAERPKGSFSTLEIQRTEQGDSAMYLCVGGAGGPISTDTQYFGPGTRLTVL.

The CDR3 coding sequence is TGTGCCAGCTCAACCGGCCGGACTAGCACAGATACGCAGTATTTT. This translates into CASSTGRTSTDTQYF. This rearrangement joins TRBV18 to TRBJ2-3, with a weak D call TRBD2 (5 bases). The CDR3 is made up of 15 amino acids. V dropped 5 bases and J dropped 0 bases, with 12 bases sitting between them. Germline CDR1 and CDR2: KGHSH and LQKENI.

The sample holds a few counts of this clone. The rearrangement links TRBV6-5 to TRBJ1-2, with TRBD1 matching over 8 bases. Germline-derived CDR1 and CDR2 are MNHEY and SVGAGI. The CDR3 contains 16 residues. V was clipped by 4 bases and J by 6 bases; unmatched bases: 13. The CDR3 reads CASSSTLRQGRDGYTF. The CDR3 nucleotides are TGTGCCAGCAGTTCGACCCTTAGACAGGGGCGGGATGGCTACACCTTC.

V gene TRBV4-2 combines with J gene TRBJ2-2, with D possibly being TRBD2 (5 bases). Deletions cut 5 bases from V and 0 bases from J, with 13 bases between. Germline V lookup: CDR1 LGHNA, CDR2 YNFKEQ. CDR3 size: 16 residues. As DNA, the CDR3 is TGTGCCAGCAGCGTAACACTAGGACCGAACACCGGGGAGCTGTTTTTT. Amino acid sequence: CASSVTLGPNTGELFF.

The chain carries TRBV13 and TRBJ1-4; 9 bases fit TRBD1. V lost 4 bases and J lost 4; bases outside the gene matches: 19. CDR3 length: 20 amino acids. Per germline, CDR1 PRHDT and CDR2 FYEKMQ (reference sequence). The CDR3, as DNA: TGTGCCAGCAGCTCTCAGGGCGGACAGGGGCCGTTGTTCAGTAATGAAAAACTGTTTTTT. This codes for CASSSQGGQGPLFSNEKLFF. The variable domain in full, with the rest retrieved from reference TRBV13 and TRBJ1-4, is AAGVIQSPRHLIKEKRETATLKCYPIPRHDTVYWYQQGPGQDPQFLISFYEKMQSDKGSIPDRFSAQQFSDYHSELNMSSLELGDSALYFCASSSQGGQGPLFSNEKLFFGSGTQLSVL.

The chain is built from TRBV27 and TRBJ1-5, with TRBD1 matching 7 bases. Per germline, CDR1 MNHEY and CDR2 SMNVEV (reference sequence). The CDR3 totals 17 residues. V shed 5 bases and J 0 bases; nucleotides not matched to a gene: 10. The CDR3: CASSNYRGGISNQPQHF. In nucleotides, the CDR3 is TGTGCCAGCAGTAACTACAGGGGCGGAATTAGCAATCAGCCCCAGCATTTT.

V usage is TRBV7-6 and J usage is TRBJ2-7, with 10 bases matching TRBD1. V trimming: 5 bases; J trimming: 5 bases; junction bases outside the gene matches: 15. CDR1 and CDR2 from the germline V gene are SGHVS and FNYEAQ. There are 17 residues in the CDR3. The DNA for the CDR3 is TGTGCCAGCAGCAGAGCCCCCGGGACAGGGGTTGTGGACGAGCAGTACTTC. Its protein product is CASSRAPGTGVVDEQYF.

The genes are TRBV19 and TRBJ2-3, with 13 positions matching TRBD2. Germline assignment: CDR1 LNHDA and CDR2 SQIVND (reference sequence). There are 15 residues in the CDR3. Losses at the gene ends were 6 bases for V and 5 bases for J; bases not matched to a gene: 5. Written as DNA, the CDR3 is TGTGCCAGTAGGCCACTAGCGGGGGGGCGAGATACGCAGTATTTT. It codes for CASRPLAGGRDTQYF.

This clone was recorded only once. The chain has TRBV11-3 and TRBJ2-2; 7 nucleotides align to TRBD1. Germline CDR1 and CDR2: SGHNT and YENEEA. The CDR3 runs to 15 residues. The junction had 7 bases not matched to a gene; V was cut back by 6 bases and J by 3 bases. The CDR3 reads CASSRQGGYTGELFF. The CDR3 DNA sequence: TGTGCCAGCAGTCGACAGGGTGGTTACACCGGGGAGCTGTTTTTT.

The chain employs TRBV19 and TRBJ2-7; 9 nucleotides align to TRBD2. V was clipped by 3 bases and J by 1 base; unmatched bases: 4. The CDR3 is 15 amino acids. The germline V gene has CDR1 LNHDA and CDR2 SQIVND (reference sequence). The CDR3 nucleotides are TGTGCCAGTAGTATGTTAGCGGGAGAGTCCTACGAGCAGTACTTC. It codes for CASSMLAGESYEQYF.

The chain employs TRBV5-6 and TRBJ2-7; 9 bases line up with TRBD2. Trimming at V came to 0 bases and at J to 4 bases, leaving 5 bases not matched to a gene. CDR1 is SGHDT and CDR2 is YYEEEE in the germline V gene. The CDR3 is 15 residues long. For the CDR3, the DNA is TGTGCCAGCAGCTTGGAAGCGGGGGGTTCGTACGAGCAGTACTTC. The encoded protein is CASSLEAGGSYEQYF.

This chain uses TRBV5-6 with TRBJ2-1, with a possible D match to TRBD1 (7 bases). CDR1 and CDR2 (germline): SGHDT, YYEEEE. The length of the CDR3 is 15 residues. Trimming shortened V by 3 bases and J by 0 bases, and 10 bases separated the two germline ends. CDR3 sequence reads: CASSSRGDSYNEQFF. CDR3 DNA: TGTGCCAGCAGCTCCAGGGGGGACTCCTACAATGAGCAGTTCTTC.

This clone showed up just once. This chain uses TRBV4-1 with TRBJ2-3; tentatively, D is TRBD1 (5 bases). This CDR3 has 14 amino acids. V dropped 2 bases and J dropped 3 bases, with 9 bases sitting between them. The V gene's germline CDR1 is MGHRA and CDR2 YSYEKL. CDR3 sequence: CASSQWQGTDTQYF. CDR3 DNA: TGCGCCAGCAGCCAATGGCAGGGTACAGATACGCAGTATTTT.

The chain employs TRBV7-2 and TRBJ2-3; no firm D call. Trimming took off 3 bases at V and 5 bases at J, with 9 bases between the two ends. Germline V gene sequence: CDR1 SGHTA, CDR2 FQGNSA. The CDR3 has 13 amino acids. For the CDR3, the DNA is TGTGCCAGCAGCTTCGTCGGTGGAGATACGCAGTATTTT. This sequence encodes CASSFVGGDTQYF. The full variable domain, in which reference TRBV7-2 and TRBJ2-3 provide the parts outside the CDR3, is GAGVSQSPSNKVTEKGKDVELRCDPISGHTALYWYRQSLGQGLEFLIYFQGNSAPDKSGLPSDRFSAERTGGSVSTLTIQRTQQEDSAVYLCASSFVGGDTQYFGPGTRLTVL.

The chain has TRBV11-2 and TRBJ1-5; a weak D match, TRBD1 (6 bases). This CDR3 spans 16 amino acids. The germline gives CDR1 SGHAT, CDR2 FQNNGV. Trimming cost V 0 bases and J 0 bases, with 9 bases left between them. CDR3 DNA: TGTGCCAGCAGCTTAGACTTCAGGGGTAGCAATCAGCCCCAGCATTTT. Translation gives CASSLDFRGSNQPQHF.

The genes are TRBV4-2 and TRBJ2-7; 7 bases line up with TRBD1. Trimming took 0 bases from V and 4 from J; bases not matched to a gene: 9. Looked up from germline, CDR1 is LGHNA and CDR2 is YNFKEQ. This CDR3 contains 16 residues. For the CDR3, the DNA is TGTGCCAGCAGCCAAGAGAGGGAGACAGGGAGATACGAGCAGTACTTC. Protein product: CASSQERETGRYEQYF.